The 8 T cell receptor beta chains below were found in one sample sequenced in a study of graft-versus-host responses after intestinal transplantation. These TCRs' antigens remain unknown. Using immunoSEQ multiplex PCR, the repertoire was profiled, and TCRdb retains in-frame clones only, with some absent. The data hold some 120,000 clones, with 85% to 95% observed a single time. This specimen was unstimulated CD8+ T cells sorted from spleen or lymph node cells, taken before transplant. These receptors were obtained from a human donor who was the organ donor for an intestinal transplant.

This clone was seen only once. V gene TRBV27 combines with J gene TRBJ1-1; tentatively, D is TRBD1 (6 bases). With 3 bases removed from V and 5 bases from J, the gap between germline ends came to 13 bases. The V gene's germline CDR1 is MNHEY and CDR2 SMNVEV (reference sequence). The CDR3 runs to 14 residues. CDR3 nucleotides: TGTGCCAGCAGTTTGGGGAACAGGGCGACTGAAGCTTTCTTT. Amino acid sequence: CASSLGNRATEAFF.

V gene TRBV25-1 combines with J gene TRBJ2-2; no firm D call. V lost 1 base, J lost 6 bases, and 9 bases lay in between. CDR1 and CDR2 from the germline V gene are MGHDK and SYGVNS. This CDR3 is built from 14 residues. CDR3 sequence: CASSEWLGSGELFF. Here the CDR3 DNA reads TGTGCCAGCAGTGAATGGCTGGGATCCGGGGAGCTGTTTTTT. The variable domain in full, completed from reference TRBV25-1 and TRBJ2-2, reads EADIYQTPRYLVIGTGKKITLECSQTMGHDKMYWYQQDPGMELHLIHYSYGVNSTEKGDLSSESTVSRIRTEHFPLTLESARPSHTSQYLCASSEWLGSGELFFGEGSRLTVL.

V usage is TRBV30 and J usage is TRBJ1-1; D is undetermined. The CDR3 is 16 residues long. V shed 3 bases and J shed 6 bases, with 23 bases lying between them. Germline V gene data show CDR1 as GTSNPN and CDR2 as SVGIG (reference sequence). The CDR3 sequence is CAWSLKRASYSSEAFF. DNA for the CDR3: TGTGCCTGGAGCCTCAAACGGGCCAGCTACTCTTCTGAAGCTTTCTTT.

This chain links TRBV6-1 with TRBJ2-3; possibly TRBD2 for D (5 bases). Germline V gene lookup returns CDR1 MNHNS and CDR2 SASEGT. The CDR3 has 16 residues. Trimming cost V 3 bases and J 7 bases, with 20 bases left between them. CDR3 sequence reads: CASSDPPRALTNTQYF. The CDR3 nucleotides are TGTGCCAGCAGTGATCCCCCGCGGGCCCTCACGAATACGCAGTATTTT.

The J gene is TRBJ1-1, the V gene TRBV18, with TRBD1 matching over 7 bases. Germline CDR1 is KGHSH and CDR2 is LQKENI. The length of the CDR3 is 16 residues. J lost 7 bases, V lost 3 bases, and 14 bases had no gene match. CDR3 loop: CASSPAGGGGLFEAFF. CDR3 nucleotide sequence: TGTGCCAGCTCACCCGCGGGAGGGGGCGGTTTATTTGAAGCTTTCTTT.

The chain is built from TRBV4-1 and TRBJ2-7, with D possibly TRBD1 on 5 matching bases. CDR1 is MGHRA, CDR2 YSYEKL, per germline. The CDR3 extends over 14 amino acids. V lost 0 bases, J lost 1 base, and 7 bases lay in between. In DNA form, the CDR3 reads TGCGCCAGCAGCCAAGACCAGGGTTCCTACGAGCAGTACTTC. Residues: CASSQDQGSYEQYF.

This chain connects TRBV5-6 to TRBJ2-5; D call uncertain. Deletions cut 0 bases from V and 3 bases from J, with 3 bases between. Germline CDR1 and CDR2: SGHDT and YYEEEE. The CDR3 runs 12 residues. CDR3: CASSLGEETQYF. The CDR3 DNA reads TGTGCCAGCAGCTTGGGGGAAGAGACCCAGTACTTC.

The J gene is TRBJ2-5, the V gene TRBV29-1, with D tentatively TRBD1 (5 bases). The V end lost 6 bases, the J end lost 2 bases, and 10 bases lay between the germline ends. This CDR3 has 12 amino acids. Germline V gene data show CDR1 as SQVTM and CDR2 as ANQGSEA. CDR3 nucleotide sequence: TGCAGCGTGATCAGACAGCAAGAGACCCAGTACTTC. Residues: CSVIRQQETQYF.